This TCR beta chain was profiled in a study of cytomegalovirus exposure and HLA in healthy donors. Study in general: A data release that came early held some 84 million unique TCRs from HLA-typed donors. Study conclusions and caveats: Earlier results showed most TCR beta V segments being productive about 87% or about 30% of the time.

Researchers ran the PCR with 60 Vbeta and 13 Jbeta primers. Here immunoSEQ multiplex PCR was the method, and the copy in TCRdb shows in-frame clones only, minus some. The sample yields about 160,000 clones, more than 70% seen once. A remark on this clone: Its target is not known. Germline and junction disagree at one end, which may indicate a read error.

Though nominally healthy at sampling, donors likely had unrecorded immune exposures. The CDR3 has 16 amino acids. Germline V lookup: CDR1 SEHNR, CDR2 FQNEAQ (reference sequence). What was sequenced was PBMCs. The TCR comes from a male donor in good health and CMV-seronegative. The chain is built from TRBV7-9 and TRBJ1-2, with D possibly being TRBD1 (5 bases). CDR3 residues: CSSSLARTPEPYGYTF. CDR3 nucleotide sequence: TGTTCCAGCAGCTTAGCCAGGACACCGGAACCCTATGGCTACACCTTC. The entire variable domain, with the rest obtained from reference TRBV7-9 and TRBJ1-2, is as follows: DTGVSQNPRHKITKRGQNVTFRCDPISEHNRLYWYRQTLGQGPEFLTYFQNEAQLEKSRLLSDRFSAERPKGSFSTLEIQRTEQGDSAMYLCSSSLARTPEPYGYTFGSGTRLTVV.